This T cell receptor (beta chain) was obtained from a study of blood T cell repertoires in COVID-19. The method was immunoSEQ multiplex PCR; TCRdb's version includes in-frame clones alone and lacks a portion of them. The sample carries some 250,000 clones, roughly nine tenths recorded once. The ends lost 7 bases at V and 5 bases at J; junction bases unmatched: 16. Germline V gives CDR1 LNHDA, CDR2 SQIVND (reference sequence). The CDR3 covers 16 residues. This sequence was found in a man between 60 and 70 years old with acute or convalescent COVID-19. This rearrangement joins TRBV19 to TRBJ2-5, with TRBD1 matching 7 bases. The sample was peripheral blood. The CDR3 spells CASKGQGVFEGETQYF. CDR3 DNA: TGTGCCAGTAAGGGCCAGGGGGTTTTCGAAGGGGAGACCCAGTACTTC.